A selection of T cell receptor beta chains follows, all from one sample in a study of spatial heterogeneity in lung cancer. One entry per CDR3 protein, called by TCRdb with MiXCR from the 5' RACE reads. This sample has fewer than 30,000 distinct CDR3 sequences; just over 7% occur once, and the top ten carry around 26%. Sequenced here: lung tumor tissue, sampled at surgery. The receptors stem from a male donor with early-stage non-small cell lung cancer. CDR3s include the opening cysteine and the closing phenylalanine or tryptophan. Each record gives: CDR3 DNA, CDR3 protein, D gene, V gene, clone size, J gene. A D gene is named only where the DNA matches it firmly. The size of a clone is reported for some rows only, either as once, few or many, or as a class for expanded clones.

TGTGCCAGCAGCTCGACAGGGGGCCAGCCCCAGCATTTT CASSSTGGQPQHF TRBD1 TRBV25-1 . TRBJ1-5
TGTGCCAGCTCACCATCAGGGGATCAGCCCCAGCATTTT CASSPSGDQPQHF . TRBV18 many TRBJ1-5
TGCGCCAGCAGCTCCATCAGGAGCGCCTACGGGAATGAGCAGTTCTTC CASSSIRSAYGNEQFF . TRBV4-1 many TRBJ2-1
TGTGCCAGCAGTTTATTTTGGGACAGGGGTGCCACTGAAGCTTTCTTT CASSLFWDRGATEAFF TRBD1 TRBV28 many TRBJ1-1
TGTGCCAGCAGCCCGGACAGGGGATCGATCTACGAGCAGTACTTC CASSPDRGSIYEQYF TRBD1 TRBV7-6 . TRBJ2-7
TGCAGCGTTGAGGTCGACGGGGGAGACATTCAGTACTTC CSVEVDGGDIQYF . TRBV29-1 many TRBJ2-4
TGCAGTGCTTCACTGACAGGGCAAGAGACCCAGTACTTC CSASLTGQETQYF TRBD1 TRBV20-1 . TRBJ2-5
TGTGCCAGCAGCTTAGACTCCACACCGAATTCACCCCTCCACTTT CASSLDSTPNSPLHF . TRBV7-2 few TRBJ1-6
TGTGCCAGCAGCCCCTCCTCTACTAACTATGGCTACACCTTC CASSPSSTNYGYTF . TRBV7-2 many TRBJ1-2
TGTGCCAGCAGCCTCCCACCCTATAGCGGGGGGGCCAATGAGCAGTTCTTC CASSLPPYSGGANEQFF TRBD2 TRBV3-1 many TRBJ2-1
TGTGCCAGCAGCACAGAGACAGGGATGAACACTGAAGCTTTCTTT CASSTETGMNTEAFF TRBD1 TRBV13 many TRBJ1-1